The 15 T cell receptor beta chains listed next were all sequenced from one sample in a study of identical twins. TCRdb ran MiXCR on the 5' RACE reads and lists one entry per CDR3 protein. The repertoire holds about 890,000 distinct CDR3 sequences, 9% to 15% seen once, with under 2% in the top ten. The sample was also reused in another study, on yellow fever vaccine responses in identical twins.

The source material was PBMCs. Receptors were obtained from a young woman in good health.

In this sample, this clonotype turned up a few times. This chain joins TRBV7-9 and TRBJ2-2; 8 bases fit TRBD1. The germline V gene has CDR1 SEHNR and CDR2 FQNEAQ (reference sequence). The CDR3 is 16 amino acids. V dropped 4 bases and J dropped 1; count of bases not matched to a gene: 5. The CDR3 region is CASSSWTGRNTGELFF. The CDR3 DNA reads TGTGCCAGCAGCTCTTGGACAGGGAGGAACACCGGGGAGCTGTTTTTT.

The gene calls are TRBV5-1 and TRBJ2-1, with 9 bases matching TRBD1. CDR3 length: 16 residues. Trimming took 1 base from V and 7 from J; bases not matched to a gene: 9. Germline assignment: CDR1 SGHRS and CDR2 YFSETQ. The CDR3 DNA is TGCGCCAGCAGCTTGACGACCGGGACAGGGAGGAATGAGCAGTTCTTC. Protein sequence: CASSLTTGTGRNEQFF.

This chain joins TRBV20-1 and TRBJ2-6; D call uncertain. Germline-derived CDR1 and CDR2 are DFQATT and SNEGSKA (reference sequence). This CDR3 contains 15 residues. Between the trimmed V and J ends, which lost 0 bases and 0 bases, there was a span of 6 bases. CDR3 protein: CSARDSLSGANVLTF. The CDR3 DNA follows: TGCAGTGCTAGAGACAGCCTCTCTGGGGCCAACGTCCTGACTTTC.

This clonotype was seen more than once but under ten times. V is TRBV24-1 and J is TRBJ2-3, with D perhaps assigned TRBD1 or TRBD2 (5 bases each). The CDR3 has 14 amino acids. Trimming removed 8 bases from V and 2 bases from J, with 13 bases in between. In germline, CDR1 is KGHDR, CDR2 SFDVKD. CDR3 region: CATMGEAYTDTQYF. The CDR3 DNA is TGTGCCACCATGGGGGAAGCTTACACAGATACGCAGTATTTT.

This clonotype was observed a handful of times. This chain connects TRBV29-1 to TRBJ2-1; 11 bases are a match to TRBD2. The CDR3 runs to 14 residues. With V trimmed by 4 bases and J by 4 bases, 3 bases remained unmatched. In germline, CDR1 is SQVTM, CDR2 ANQGSEA. CDR3 sequence reads: CSVVTSGGYNEQFF. The CDR3 DNA sequence: TGCAGCGTTGTAACTAGCGGGGGTTACAATGAGCAGTTCTTC.

This clonotype came up many times. The chain has TRBV20-1 and TRBJ2-5; 7 bases match TRBD2. The ends lost 1 base at V and 2 bases at J; junction bases unmatched: 10. Germline V gene data show CDR1 as DFQATT and CDR2 as SNEGSKA (reference sequence). This CDR3 has 16 amino acids. CDR3 DNA: TGCAGTGCTAGAGTGGAGAAGCGGGAACGGCAAGAGACCCAGTACTTC. Residues: CSARVEKRERQETQYF.

This clonotype was seen more than once but under ten times. The chain has TRBV27 and TRBJ2-7; D may be TRBD1 (5 bases). The CDR3 length is 13 residues. Germline CDR1 is MNHEY and CDR2 is SMNVEV (reference sequence). V was cut by 7 bases and J by 6 bases, with 16 bases left in between. CDR3: CASTPLGLSEQYV. The CDR3 DNA sequence: TGTGCCAGCACCCCCCTGGGGCTCAGCGAGCAGTACGTC.

Many counts were recorded for this clonotype. The chain uses TRBV12-3 or TRBV12-4 and TRBJ2-1; possible D gene TRBD1, 6 bases. The CDR3 consists of 14 residues. V was shortened by 2 bases and J by 2 bases, with 7 bases between the two germline ends. CDR3 region: CASSLRDTYNEQFF. The CDR3 nucleotides are TGTGCCAGCAGTTTAAGGGACACCTACAATGAGCAGTTCTTC.

Ten or more counts support this clonotype. The chain is built from TRBV6-5 and TRBJ2-3; D uncertain. V lost 1 base and J lost 3, with 14 bases in between. The CDR3 extends over 16 amino acids. Germline values: CDR1 MNHEY, CDR2 SVGAGI. CDR3 DNA: TGTGCCAGCAGTTACTTGACCTCTGGGAAAACAGATACGCAGTATTTT. Encoded protein: CASSYLTSGKTDTQYF.

CDR3 coding DNA: TGCAGCGCCCCGTGGGGGTCGCCCTACAATGAGCAGTTCTTC. This codes for CSAPWGSPYNEQFF. The chain combines TRBV29-1 with TRBJ2-1; perhaps D is TRBD1 or TRBD2 (5 bases each). V was shortened by 7 bases and J by 2 bases, with 15 bases between the two germline ends. The CDR3 runs 14 residues. Per germline, CDR1 SQVTM and CDR2 ANQGSEA.

Only a few counts were recorded for this clonotype. The J gene is TRBJ2-1, the V gene TRBV6-2 or TRBV6-3; D unclear. Trimming shortened V by 4 bases and J by 1 base, and 8 bases separated the two germline ends. The germline CDR1 and CDR2 sequences are MNHEY and SVGEGT. CDR3 length: 14 residues. This chain's CDR3 is CASSFWVSYNEQFF. CDR3 DNA: TGTGCCAGCAGTTTCTGGGTATCCTACAATGAGCAGTTCTTC.

In this sample, this clonotype turned up a few times. The rearrangement joins TRBV24-1 to TRBJ2-2; TRBD2 aligns across 12 bases. J lost 4 bases, V lost 8 bases, and 10 bases had no gene match. The CDR3 covers 17 residues. Germline lookup yields CDR1 KGHDR and CDR2 SFDVKD. CDR3 in amino acids: CATTRPTSGRGTGELFF. Written as DNA, the CDR3 is TGTGCCACCACCCGGCCGACTAGCGGGAGAGGCACCGGGGAGCTGTTTTTT.

The V and J genes are TRBV20-1 and TRBJ2-6; D possibly corresponds to TRBD1 (6 bases). Trimming cost V 3 bases and J 0 bases, with 12 bases left between them. Germline assignment: CDR1 DFQATT and CDR2 SNEGSKA (reference sequence). This CDR3 has 16 amino acids. Written as DNA, the CDR3 is TGCAGTGCTAGCGACAGGCGCTACTCTGGGGCCAACGTCCTGACTTTC. Translation: CSASDRRYSGANVLTF.

The V and J genes are TRBV3-1 and TRBJ2-5, with 15 bases that match TRBD2. Germline values: CDR1 LGHDT, CDR2 YNNKEL (reference sequence). CDR3 length: 16 amino acids. V was clipped by 5 bases and J by 5 bases; unmatched bases: 6. The CDR3 DNA follows: TGTGCCAGCAGCGGGCGGACTAGCGGGGGGGAGGAGACCCAGTACTTC. Protein sequence: CASSGRTSGGEETQYF.

The rearrangement uses TRBV6-1 and TRBJ2-7, with TRBD2 matching 8 bases. This CDR3 has 15 residues. Trimming removed 7 bases from V and 4 bases from J; junction bases left unmatched: 12. CDR1 MNHNS and CDR2 SASEGT come from the germline V gene. In DNA, the CDR3 is TGTGCCAGCAACCCGGAGGCGGGAGGTCCTTACGAGCAGTACTTC. Protein: CASNPEAGGPYEQYF.